This paragraph reports one T cell receptor beta chain. Naive CD8 cells lacked CD45RO, underwent positive selection for CCR7 and left out terminally differentiated effector memory CD45RA+ cells. The data stem from a study of shared clonotypes between healthy human individuals. Study summary: Per donor, three plates held CD4 naive cells, three held CD4 memory, two held CD8 naive and one held CD8 memory.

The CDR3 runs 19 residues. Germline V gives CDR1 SGHRS, CDR2 YFSETQ. V lost 1 base to trimming and J lost 0 bases; unmatched junction nucleotides: 11. Sequenced by immunoSEQ multiplex PCR; TCRdb stores in-frame clones only, minus some. The data hold about 2.1 million clones, with 90% to 95% observed a single time. Sample: naive CD8+ T cells from PBMCs. The rearrangement links TRBV5-1 to TRBJ2-2; 8 bases fit TRBD2. This clonotype was obtained from a man aged 18 to 29 in good health. Some clones in this sample may be carry-over from other donors' samples. CDR3 DNA: TGCGCCAGCAGCTTGTGGGTAGCCAGCGGGGGTACGAACACCGGGGAGCTGTTTTTT. Protein product: CASSLWVASGGTNTGELFF. Looking up the rest from reference TRBV5-1 and TRBJ2-2 gives the full variable domain: KAGVTQTPRYLIKTRGQQVTLSCSPISGHRSVSWYQQTPGQGLQFLFEYFSETQRNKGNFPGRFSGRQFSNSRSEMNVSTLELGDSALYLCASSLWVASGGTNTGELFFGEGSRLTVL.